Shown below are 19 T cell receptor beta chains from a single sample sequenced in a study of T cell responses to AZD1222 COVID-19 vaccine. Profiled with immunoSEQ multiplex PCR; TCRdb holds only in-frame clones, not every one. This table has 150,000 to 200,000 clones, 87% appearing once. This sample comprised peripheral blood, obtained on day 0 of MenACWY control vaccination. Receptors were obtained from an adult in good health.

The CDR3 nucleotides read TGTGCCAGCAGTGTACGCGGGGTTGGAAACACCATATATTTT. Its translation is CASSVRGVGNTIYF. The chain is built from TRBV2 and TRBJ1-3; D gene unclear. V dropped 4 bases and J dropped 3 bases, with 10 bases sitting between them. The CDR3 contains 14 residues. The germline V gene has CDR1 SNHLY and CDR2 FYNNEI.

The chain employs TRBV28 and TRBJ1-1; 8 bases map to TRBD1. Germline V CDR1 and CDR2: MDHEN, SYDVKM. V was pared by 0 bases and J by 5 bases, with 5 bases of the junction left unmatched. The CDR3 is 15 residues long. CDR3 loop: CASSLWAGGETEAFF. The CDR3 DNA sequence: TGTGCCAGCAGTTTATGGGCAGGGGGCGAGACTGAAGCTTTCTTT.

About this clone itself: This sample includes further DNA sequences coding for the same CDR3. J is TRBJ1-2 and V is TRBV2, with TRBD1 matching over 8 bases. This CDR3 spans 12 amino acids. Germline V gives CDR1 SNHLY, CDR2 FYNNEI. V dropped 6 bases and J dropped 8; count of bases not matched to a gene: 5. The CDR3, as DNA: TGTGCCAGCAGCCGACAGGGGAGCGGCTACACCTTC. It codes for CASSRQGSGYTF.

This clone was found once. The chain joins TRBV5-4 to TRBJ1-6; D gene ambiguous. CDR1 is SGHNT and CDR2 is YYREEE in the germline V gene (reference sequence). Between the trimmed V and J ends, which lost 5 bases and 0 bases, there was a span of 15 bases. This CDR3 spans 17 amino acids. The CDR3 spells CASSIDGESSYNSPLHF. CDR3 sequence (DNA): TGTGCCAGCAGTATAGACGGAGAGAGCTCCTATAATTCACCCCTCCACTTT.

The rearrangement joins TRBV24-1 to TRBJ1-4; perhaps TRBD1 as D (5 bases). Germline loops: CDR1 KGHDR, CDR2 SFDVKD. CDR3 length: 12 amino acids. Trimming cost V 9 bases and J 4 bases, with 8 bases left between them. CDR3 coding DNA: TGTGCCACCCGAGACAGTAATGAAAAACTGTTTTTT. Its translation is CATRDSNEKLFF.

The chain recombines TRBV4-2 with TRBJ2-7, with a weak D call TRBD1 (5 bases). Trimming took 1 base from V and 4 from J, leaving 11 bases between them. CDR1 and CDR2 from the germline V gene are LGHNA and YNFKEQ. CDR3 length: 14 amino acids. CDR3 bases: TGTGCCAGCAGCCAAGGACAGAATAATTACGAGCAGTACTTC. It translates to CASSQGQNNYEQYF.

This clone was counted only a few times. V usage is TRBV19 and J usage is TRBJ2-3; weak D call: TRBD2 (6 bases). Germline V gene data show CDR1 as LNHDA and CDR2 as SQIVND (reference sequence). This CDR3 is 14 amino acids long. V was shortened by 7 bases and J by 2 bases, with 13 bases between the two germline ends. This CDR3 is CASNSGAATDTQYF. Written as DNA, the CDR3 is TGTGCCAGTAATTCGGGAGCGGCCACAGATACGCAGTATTTT.

This chain uses TRBV2 with TRBJ2-2; tentative D call: TRBD1 (6 bases). The CDR3 totals 15 residues. V was shortened by 2 bases and J by 3 bases, with 10 bases between the two germline ends. Germline CDR1 SNHLY, CDR2 FYNNEI. Here the CDR3 DNA reads TGTGCCAGCAGTGAACCGGGACAATACACCGGGGAGCTGTTTTTT. It is translated as CASSEPGQYTGELFF.

The J gene is TRBJ2-5, the V gene TRBV5-1, with TRBD2 matching 7 bases. The CDR3 spans 14 residues. V gave up 1 base and J gave up 3 bases; unmatched junction bases: 3. Germline V gene lookup returns CDR1 SGHRS and CDR2 YFSETQ. The CDR3 sequence: CASSLSAGEETQYF. CDR3 nucleotide sequence: TGCGCCAGCAGCTTGTCCGCGGGAGAAGAGACCCAGTACTTC.

CDR3 in amino acids: CASSSGLPNHGGGELFF. The DNA of the CDR3 is TGTGCCAGCAGCTCCGGTTTGCCCAACCATGGGGGCGGGGAGCTGTTTTTT. The chain recombines TRBV11-2 with TRBJ2-2; perhaps D is TRBD1 or TRBD2 (5 bases each). Germline V gene sequence: CDR1 SGHAT, CDR2 FQNNGV. Trimming took 4 bases from V and 7 from J, leaving 22 bases between them. The CDR3 is 17 residues long.

This rearrangement joins TRBV11-2 to TRBJ2-5, with D unclear. The CDR3 sequence is 17 residues long. Looked up from germline, CDR1 is SGHAT and CDR2 is FQNNGV. V was pared by 0 bases and J by 2 bases, with 16 bases between. The CDR3 is CASSLDVRVGLQETQYF. The CDR3 DNA is TGTGCCAGCAGCTTAGATGTTAGGGTGGGCTTACAAGAGACCCAGTACTTC.

The genes are TRBV28 and TRBJ2-7; the match to TRBD2 covers 10 bases. V gave up 6 bases and J gave up 7 bases; unmatched junction bases: 3. Germline V gene data show CDR1 as MDHEN and CDR2 as SYDVKM. This CDR3 region has 12 residues. Here the CDR3 DNA reads TGTGCCAGCAGAGCTAGCGGGAGTGAGCAGTACTTC. It yields the protein CASRASGSEQYF.

Comment on this clone: The sample has other DNA sequences that encode this CDR3 too. The genes are TRBV5-1 and TRBJ2-7; 9 bases map to TRBD2. The length of the CDR3 is 13 residues. The germline V gene has CDR1 SGHRS and CDR2 YFSETQ. The junction had 0 bases not matched to a gene; V was cut back by 0 bases and J by 5 bases. The CDR3 loop reads CASSLASGNEQYF. For the CDR3, the DNA is TGCGCCAGCAGCTTGGCTAGCGGGAACGAGCAGTACTTC. Supplemented by reference TRBV5-1 and TRBJ2-7, the full variable domain reads KAGVTQTPRYLIKTRGQQVTLSCSPISGHRSVSWYQQTPGQGLQFLFEYFSETQRNKGNFPGRFSGRQFSNSRSEMNVSTLELGDSALYLCASSLASGNEQYFGPGTRLTVT.

This chain connects TRBV3-1 (or the pseudogene TRBV3-2) to TRBJ2-5; D might be TRBD2 (7 bases). Germline V lookup: CDR1 LGHDT, CDR2 YNNKEL (reference sequence). Trimming stripped 0 bases from V and 5 bases from J, with 13 bases between. The CDR3 is 15 residues long. In DNA form, the CDR3 reads TGTGCCAGCAGCCAAGATAGGGGGGGCGGCGAGACCCAGTACTTC. Protein sequence: CASSQDRGGGETQYF.

The V and J genes are TRBV6-1 and TRBJ1-2; 9 bases match TRBD1. The CDR3 sequence is 14 residues long. V lost 2 bases to trimming and J lost 5 bases; unmatched junction nucleotides: 3. The germline gives CDR1 MNHNS, CDR2 SASEGT. CDR3 nucleotide sequence: TGTGCCAGCAGTGAAAGTGACAGGGGGTATGGCTACACCTTC. Residues: CASSESDRGYGYTF.

CDR3 DNA sequence: TGTGCCAGCAGCGATGATCTAGGCGGCGAGCAGTACTTC. It is translated as CASSDDLGGEQYF. The V call is TRBV11-2, the J call TRBJ2-7; D call uncertain. Trimming took off 5 bases at V and 6 bases at J, with 14 bases between the two ends. The V gene's germline CDR1 is SGHAT and CDR2 FQNNGV. There are 13 residues in the CDR3. Variable domain in full (rest from reference TRBV11-2 and TRBJ2-7): EAGVAQSPRYKIIEKRQSVAFWCNPISGHATLYWYQQILGQGPKLLIQFQNNGVVDDSQLPKDRFSAERLKGVDSTLKIQPAKLEDSAVYLCASSDDLGGEQYFGPGTRLTVT.

V and J are TRBV2 and TRBJ1-1, with TRBD1 as a possible D gene (5 bases). The germline V gene encodes CDR1 SNHLY and CDR2 FYNNEI. The V end lost 4 bases, the J end lost 1 base, and 7 bases lay between the germline ends. CDR3 length: 13 amino acids. The CDR3 DNA is TGTGCCAGCAGTGCAGGGCGGAACACTGAAGCTTTCTTT. This translates into CASSAGRNTEAFF.

The gene calls are TRBV6-4 and TRBJ2-1; D unclear. V dropped 3 bases and J dropped 0 bases, with 9 bases sitting between them. This CDR3 has 15 amino acids. CDR1 is MRHNA and CDR2 is SNTAGT in the germline V gene. The CDR3 spells CASSETPSSYNEQFF. The CDR3 DNA reads as TGTGCCAGCAGTGAGACGCCAAGCTCCTACAATGAGCAGTTCTTC.

The V and J genes are TRBV19 and TRBJ2-7, with 9 nucleotides matching TRBD1. The V gene's germline CDR1 is LNHDA and CDR2 SQIVND (reference sequence). The ends lost 6 bases at V and 7 bases at J; junction bases unmatched: 13. This CDR3 comprises 15 residues. CDR3 bases: TGTGCCAGTAGCGAAATCGGGACAGGGCCTCATGAGCAGTACTTC. Translation gives CASSEIGTGPHEQYF.